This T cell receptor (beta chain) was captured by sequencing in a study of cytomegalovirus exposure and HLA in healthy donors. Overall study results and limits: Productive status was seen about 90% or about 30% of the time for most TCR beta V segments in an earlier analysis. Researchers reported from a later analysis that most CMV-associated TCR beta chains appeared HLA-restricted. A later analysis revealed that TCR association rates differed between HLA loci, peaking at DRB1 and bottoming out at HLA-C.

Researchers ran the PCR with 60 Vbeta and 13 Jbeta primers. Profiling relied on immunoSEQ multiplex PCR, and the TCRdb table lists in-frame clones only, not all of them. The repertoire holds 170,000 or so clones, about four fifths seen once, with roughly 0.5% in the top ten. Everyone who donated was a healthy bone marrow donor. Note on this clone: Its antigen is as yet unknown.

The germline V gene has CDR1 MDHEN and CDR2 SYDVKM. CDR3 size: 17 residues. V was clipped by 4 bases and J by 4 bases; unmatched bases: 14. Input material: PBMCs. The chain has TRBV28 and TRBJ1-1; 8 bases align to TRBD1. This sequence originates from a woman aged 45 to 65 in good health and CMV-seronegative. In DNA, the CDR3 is TGTGCCAGCAGTTCGGTCGGTCGAGGACAGGGTAGCACTGAAGCTTTCTTT. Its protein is CASSSVGRGQGSTEAFF.